This TCR beta chain was obtained from a study of cytomegalovirus exposure and HLA in healthy donors. Across the whole study: Roughly 80 million unique TCRs from HLA-typed donors made up an early data release. Genetic ancestry analysis placed more than 80% of the 410 or so donors that were genotyped in the Caucasian-associated cluster. Study results and caveats: Analysis performed later showed TCR beta chains linked to HLA being more clonally expanded than equally common others. The authors later linked a missense DCLRE1C variant to TCR beta V- and J-gene trimming.

Use of 60 Vbeta and 13 Jbeta primers characterized the PCR. The repertoire was sequenced with immunoSEQ multiplex PCR; TCRdb's copy has only in-frame clones and lacks some. This sample has about 160,000 clones; roughly 77% occur once, and the top ten carry approximately 2%. The CDR3 loop spans 14 amino acids. Per the germline V gene, CDR1 is ENHRY and CDR2 is SYGVKD. V gave up 4 bases and J gave up 4 bases, with 11 bases separating them. Note on this clone: The antigen is unknown.

The source is a woman under 30 in good health and CMV-seronegative. This rearrangement joins TRBV10-3 to TRBJ2-1, with D possibly being TRBD2 (5 bases). The specimen sequenced was PBMCs. The CDR3 reads CAISGRTLYNEQFF. In nucleotides, the CDR3 is TGTGCCATCAGTGGCCGGACTCTTTACAATGAGCAGTTCTTC.